The 2 T cell receptor beta chains in this list originate from one sample, sequenced in a study of T cell repertoires in aging, cancer and after chemotherapy. TRB rearrangements spanning V, D and J were amplified using mixed TRB-A/B primers. TCRdb re-analysed the multiplex PCR reads in MiXCR, keeping a single row per CDR3 protein. The sample yields 1,500 to 2,000 distinct CDR3 sequences, around two thirds seen once. Amplification of TCR beta used genomic DNA extracted from peripheral blood. The sequencing sample was made of blood. These receptors all come from a human donor with a solid tumor.

The chain has TRBV9 and TRBJ1-1; 12 bases fit TRBD1. J lost 4 bases, V lost 3 bases, and 10 bases had no gene match. This CDR3 is built from 17 residues. Germline lookup yields CDR1 SGDLS and CDR2 YYNGEE. The CDR3 DNA is TGTGCCAGCAGCGAAGGGACAGGGGGCACTACGACCACTGAAGCTTTCTTT. Translated: CASSEGTGGTTTTEAFF.

V is TRBV5-4 and J is TRBJ2-7; no clear D gene. The CDR3 runs 14 residues. Germline V CDR1 and CDR2: SGHNT, YYREEE (reference sequence). Trimming removed 4 bases from V and 1 base from J, with 12 bases in between. The CDR3 reads CASSQDAISYEQYF. DNA for the CDR3: TGTGCCAGCAGCCAAGACGCAATATCCTACGAGCAGTACTTC. Full variable domain (remainder filled in from reference TRBV5-4 and TRBJ2-7): ETGVTQSPTHLIKTRGQQVTLRCSSQSGHNTVSWYQQALGQGPQFIFQYYREEENGRGNFPPRFSGLQFPNYSSELNVNALELDDSALYLCASSQDAISYEQYFGPGTRLTVT.